The T cell receptor beta chain under discussion was sequenced for a study of neurological immune-mediated disorders. The germline V gene has CDR1 MNHEY and CDR2 SVGAGI. The CDR3 runs 14 residues. With V trimmed by 5 bases and J by 5 bases, 2 bases remained unmatched. This clonotype was observed at least ten times. The team produced cDNA through 5'RACE using 10-nucleotide random UMIs. Via MiXCR, TCRdb re-called the 5' RACE reads, giving one row per CDR3 protein. The repertoire holds tens of thousands of distinct CDR3 sequences, with about 14% as singletons. The sample was PBMCs. This sequence originates from a woman between 45 and 60 years old with HTLV-1-associated myelopathy (HAM/TSP). This chain uses TRBV6-5 with TRBJ2-2; 10 nucleotides line up with TRBD2. CDR3 protein: CASSIAGGTGELFF. The CDR3 bases are TGTGCCAGCAGTATAGCGGGGGGAACCGGGGAGCTGTTTTTT.